The next 25 T cell receptor beta chains were all read from a single sample in a study of shared clonotypes between healthy human individuals. CD45RO-negative CD8 cells positively selected for CCR7 made up the naive population, which excluded terminally differentiated effector memory CD45RA+ cells. Repertoires were generated with immunoSEQ multiplex PCR, while TCRdb's copy carries only in-frame clones and drops some. The data contain 550,000 to 750,000 clones, about 91% of them singletons. What was sequenced was naive CD8+ T cells sorted from blood. Source of these receptors: a man younger than 40 in good health.

About this clone itself: One end of the junction varies from germline; a read error may be responsible. J is TRBJ2-7 and V is TRBV6-1; 8 nucleotides match TRBD1. The V gene's germline CDR1 is MNHNS and CDR2 SASEGT. The CDR3 is made up of 17 amino acids. In DNA, the CDR3 is TGTGCCAGCAGCGAAGGACAGGGCGGACCCGCGGACTACGAGCAGTACTTC. Protein sequence: CASSEGQGGPADYEQYF.

The V and J genes are TRBV19 and TRBJ2-7; D is tentatively TRBD1 or TRBD2 (5 bases each). V dropped 6 bases and J dropped 3 bases, with 15 bases sitting between them. In germline, CDR1 is LNHDA, CDR2 SQIVND (reference sequence). The CDR3 has 14 amino acids. This CDR3 reads CASRYRDGYYEQYF. CDR3 DNA: TGTGCCAGTAGGTACCGGGACGGCTACTACGAGCAGTACTTC. Complete variable domain (other parts from reference TRBV19 and TRBJ2-7): DGGITQSPKYLFRKEGQNVTLSCEQNLNHDAMYWYRQDPGQGLRLIYYSQIVNDFQKGDIAEGYSVSREKKESFPLTVTSAQKNPTAFYLCASRYRDGYYEQYFGPGTRLTVT.

The V and J genes are TRBV2 and TRBJ2-1; D gene uncertain. V lost 3 bases and J 8 bases, leaving 5 bases between the germline ends. CDR3 size: 11 residues. Germline V CDR1 and CDR2: SNHLY, FYNNEI. The CDR3 coding sequence is TGTGCCAGCAGTGACCGACATGAGCAGTTCTTC. This codes for CASSDRHEQFF.

The rearrangement joins TRBV29-1 to TRBJ2-7, with D hard to call. The CDR3 runs 13 residues. Trimming took 4 bases from V and 2 from J, leaving 12 bases between them. Germline assignment: CDR1 SQVTM and CDR2 ANQGSEA. The CDR3 nucleotides are TGCAGCGTTGTAAAGATCGCCGCCTACGAGCAGTACTTC. It specifies CSVVKIAAYEQYF.

The rearrangement joins TRBV7-2 to TRBJ2-1, with a possible D match to TRBD1 (6 bases). V lost 3 bases and J 10 bases, leaving 13 bases between the germline ends. Germline V gene data show CDR1 as SGHTA and CDR2 as FQGNSA. CDR3 size: 13 residues. The CDR3 here is CASSFGQSREQFF. CDR3 bases: TGTGCCAGCAGCTTCGGACAGTCTCGGGAGCAGTTCTTC.

The V gene is TRBV14, the J gene TRBJ2-1; the D gene is possibly TRBD2 (6 bases). The CDR3 is 16 amino acids. Germline V gene lookup returns CDR1 SGHDN and CDR2 FVKESK. With 4 bases removed from V and 5 bases from J, the gap between germline ends came to 18 bases. The CDR3 DNA sequence: TGTGCCAGCAGCCCGGGAGTAATCAGACTCCACAATGAGCAGTTCTTC. Translation: CASSPGVIRLHNEQFF. Full variable domain (rest looked up from reference TRBV14 and TRBJ2-1): EAGVTQFPSHSVIEKGQTVTLRCDPISGHDNLYWYRRVMGKEIKFLLHFVKESKQDESGMPNNRFLAERTGGTYSTLKVQPAELEDSGVYFCASSPGVIRLHNEQFFGPGTRLTVL.

This clone was seen only once. The V gene is TRBV29-1, the J gene TRBJ2-7, with a weak D call TRBD1 (5 bases). This CDR3 comprises 13 residues. Trimming removed 3 bases at V and 0 bases at J, with 9 bases between. The V gene's germline CDR1 is SQVTM and CDR2 ANQGSEA. CDR3 DNA: TGCAGCGTTGAGTTGGACAACTCCTACGAGCAGTACTTC. Its protein product is CSVELDNSYEQYF.

V and J are TRBV6-1 and TRBJ1-4; D gene uncertain. Germline values: CDR1 MNHNS, CDR2 SASEGT. CDR3 length: 17 residues. The germline V and J ends were trimmed by 1 base and 5 bases, with 17 bases remaining between them. CDR3 bases: TGTGCCAGCAGTGAAGGGGATTTGGCTAGGAAGAATGAAAAACTGTTTTTT. This encodes CASSEGDLARKNEKLFF.

The chain employs TRBV11-2 and TRBJ2-5; D is perhaps TRBD2 (5 bases). The CDR3 is 14 residues long. Trimming removed 5 bases at V and 5 bases at J, with 15 bases between. Germline-derived CDR1 and CDR2 are SGHAT and FQNNGV. CDR3 sequence: CASSPPAGGETQYF. The CDR3 DNA follows: TGTGCCAGCAGCCCTCCGGCGGGCGGGGAGACCCAGTACTTC. The variable domain in full, completed from reference TRBV11-2 and TRBJ2-5, reads EAGVAQSPRYKIIEKRQSVAFWCNPISGHATLYWYQQILGQGPKLLIQFQNNGVVDDSQLPKDRFSAERLKGVDSTLKIQPAKLEDSAVYLCASSPPAGGETQYFGPGTRLLVL.

The gene calls are TRBV29-1 and TRBJ2-1; 10 nucleotides line up with TRBD2. The CDR3 spans 19 residues. The germline V gene has CDR1 SQVTM and CDR2 ANQGSEA. Germline trimming cut 6 bases from V and 0 bases from J; bases unmatched to any gene: 17. The CDR3 sequence: CSVTASASGGSSSYNEQFF. CDR3 coding DNA: TGCAGCGTCACTGCCTCGGCTAGCGGGGGATCTAGCTCCTACAATGAGCAGTTCTTC.

The chain uses TRBV7-9 and TRBJ2-7; 10 nucleotides align to TRBD2. The trim removed 5 bases at V and 0 bases at J, leaving 7 bases unmatched. The germline CDR1 and CDR2 sequences are SEHNR and FQNEAQ (reference sequence). The CDR3 loop spans 16 amino acids. The DNA for the CDR3 is TGTGCCAGCAGCCCGGGCAGCGGGAGGGCCTCCTACGAGCAGTACTTC. It translates to CASSPGSGRASYEQYF.

This clone has a single count. The gene calls are TRBV19 and TRBJ1-5; TRBD1 matches at 7 bases. Unmatched junction bases numbered 8, after V lost 8 bases and J lost 1 base. Per germline, CDR1 LNHDA and CDR2 SQIVND (reference sequence). The CDR3 runs to 15 residues. This CDR3 reads CASCRTGESNQPQHF. The DNA for the CDR3 is TGTGCCAGTTGTCGTACAGGGGAAAGCAATCAGCCCCAGCATTTT.

The rearrangement uses TRBV29-1 and TRBJ2-2; the match to TRBD2 covers 7 bases. Germline V gene lookup returns CDR1 SQVTM and CDR2 ANQGSEA. The CDR3 sequence is 14 residues long. Trimming took 7 bases from V and 5 from J; bases not matched to a gene: 10. The DNA of the CDR3 is TGCAGCGGACTGGGTAGGGGAGGGACCGGGGAGCTGTTTTTT. It specifies CSGLGRGGTGELFF.

V gene TRBV7-8 combines with J gene TRBJ2-2, with 11 bases identical to TRBD2. Germline V gives CDR1 SGHVS, CDR2 FQNEAQ. The CDR3 covers 16 residues. The junction had 11 bases not matched to a gene; V was cut back by 6 bases and J by 8 bases. CDR3 bases: TGTGCCAGCAGGCCGGGACTAGCGGACCCACGGGGGGAGCTGTTTTTT. Its translation: CASRPGLADPRGELFF.

The chain employs TRBV19 and TRBJ2-7, with 11 bases identical to TRBD2. The CDR3 is made up of 13 amino acids. Germline CDR1 LNHDA, CDR2 SQIVND (reference sequence). Trimming cost V 1 base and J 7 bases; bases outside gene matches: 0. CDR3 DNA: TGTGCCAGTAGTATAGGACTAGCGGGAGAGCAGTACTTC. Translated, it gives CASSIGLAGEQYF.

The chain joins TRBV27 to TRBJ2-7; the match to TRBD2 covers 7 bases. The germline gives CDR1 MNHEY, CDR2 SMNVEV (reference sequence). The length of the CDR3 is 14 residues. Trimming cost V 3 bases and J 7 bases; bases outside gene matches: 9. CDR3 in amino acids: CASSFAGGSKEQYF. The CDR3 bases are TGTGCCAGCAGTTTCGCTGGCGGGAGTAAGGAGCAGTACTTC.

The chain carries TRBV5-4 and TRBJ2-7; 11 bases fit TRBD2. The CDR3 is 13 residues long. Germline V CDR1 and CDR2: SGHNT, YYREEE (reference sequence). V shed 4 bases, J shed 6 bases, and the junction held 3 bases outside the gene matches. The CDR3 bases are TGTGCCAGCAGCACTGGGACTAGCGGCGAGCAGTACTTC. Translation gives CASSTGTSGEQYF.

The V gene is TRBV11-3, the J gene TRBJ2-3; 9 bases fit TRBD1. Per germline, CDR1 SGHNT and CDR2 YENEEA. The CDR3 has 16 residues. With 5 bases clipped from V and 4 bases from J, the junction kept 10 bases outside the gene matches. CDR3 bases: TGTGCCAGCAGCCCCGCGGAGACAGGGGGGGCAGATACGCAGTATTTT. This translates into CASSPAETGGADTQYF.

The chain joins TRBV10-3 to TRBJ1-5; D call uncertain. Germline V gene lookup returns CDR1 ENHRY and CDR2 SYGVKD. The CDR3 runs to 12 residues. V was shortened by 0 bases and J by 11 bases, with 8 bases between the two germline ends. The CDR3 reads CAISESPTAQHF. The CDR3 DNA follows: TGTGCCATCAGTGAGTCCCCAACAGCCCAGCATTTT.

The rearrangement uses TRBV29-1 and TRBJ2-7; D may be TRBD1 or TRBD2 (5 bases each). Trimming left V 4 bases short and J 6 bases short, with 10 bases between. The CDR3 sequence is 11 residues long. CDR1 is SQVTM and CDR2 is ANQGSEA in the germline V gene. The CDR3 nucleotides read TGCAGCGTTGTTGAGGGGAGCGAGCAGTACTTC. Protein product: CSVVEGSEQYF.

This chain connects TRBV27 to TRBJ2-2; 12 bases align to TRBD2. The length of the CDR3 is 17 residues. The V segment lost 1 base and the J segment 4 bases; nucleotides outside the gene matches: 4. Germline assignment: CDR1 MNHEY and CDR2 SMNVEV (reference sequence). CDR3 DNA: TGTGCCAGCAGTTTATTACTAGCGGGAGGAAGCACCGGGGAGCTGTTTTTT. It codes for CASSLLLAGGSTGELFF.

V is TRBV28 and J is TRBJ2-6, with D uncertain. This CDR3 is 19 amino acids long. V was pared by 5 bases and J by 4 bases, with 24 bases between. Germline CDR1 is MDHEN and CDR2 is SYDVKM. The CDR3 sequence: CASSPQRHLFSEGANVLTF. As DNA, the CDR3 is TGTGCCAGCAGTCCACAGAGACACTTATTCTCTGAAGGGGCCAACGTCCTGACTTTC.

The rearrangement joins TRBV2 to TRBJ2-5, with TRBD2 matching over 12 bases. In germline, CDR1 is SNHLY, CDR2 FYNNEI. Trimming at V came to 5 bases and at J to 2 bases, leaving 6 bases not matched to a gene. This CDR3 region has 16 residues. The CDR3 protein is CASSPATSGRQETQYF. DNA for the CDR3: TGTGCCAGCAGTCCTGCGACTAGCGGGAGACAAGAGACCCAGTACTTC.

This chain connects TRBV6-6 to TRBJ2-7; 15 nucleotides align to TRBD2. The germline CDR1 and CDR2 sequences are MNHNY and SVGAGI (reference sequence). The J segment lost 5 bases and the V segment lost 6 bases, leaving 8 bases of the junction unmatched. The CDR3 runs to 16 residues. CDR3 sequence (DNA): TGTGCCAGCAGCCCTGGACTAGCGGGAGGGCTAGACGAGCAGTACTTC. This gives the protein CASSPGLAGGLDEQYF.

V gene TRBV28 combines with J gene TRBJ1-5; D not certain. V lost 3 bases to trimming and J lost 2 bases, with 11 bases between them. CDR1 is MDHEN and CDR2 is SYDVKM in the germline V gene. This CDR3 has 15 amino acids. The CDR3 spells CASSLVGFGNQPQHF. DNA of the CDR3: TGTGCCAGCAGTTTGGTAGGGTTCGGCAATCAGCCCCAGCATTTT.